The clone carrying this TCR beta chain was picked up many times. The read terminates 3 residues before the CDR3 end, so the remaining end is supplied by the germline J gene. These data originate in a study of T cell clonality in common variable immunodeficiency. This CDR3 has 14 residues. The assay was immunoSEQ multiplex PCR, and TCRdb's table has in-frame clones only and misses some. Singletons are absent from the sample, which has 50,000 to 65,000 clones. This TCR derives from a person between 18 and 75 years old in good health. The chain carries TRBV12-3 or TRBV12-4 and TRBJ1-2; 8 bases are shared with TRBD1. The sample was peripheral blood mononuclear cells. CDR3 DNA, as far as it was read: TGTGCCAGCAGCCGAGGGACAGGCACGTGCGGC. Translated: CASSRGTGTCG. The whole CDR3 sequence reads CASSRGTGTCGYTF.